Below, 6 T cell receptor beta chains from the same sample are listed, as sequenced in a study of siplizumab effects on memory and regulatory T cells. TCRdb's table, derived via immunoSEQ multiplex PCR, lists solely in-frame clones and lacks some. The table lists under 100,000 clones, roughly 87% of them singletons, with 1.5% in the top ten. Input material: Tregs sorted from blood. These receptors were collected from a human donor in good health.

The chain couples TRBV4-3 to TRBJ2-2, with D possibly TRBD1 on 6 matching bases. The germline V and J ends were trimmed by 0 bases and 2 bases, with 13 bases remaining between them. The CDR3 sequence is 17 residues long. Germline V gene data show CDR1 as LGHNA and CDR2 as YSLEER. The CDR3 region is CASSQDAAGDNTGELFF. The CDR3 coding sequence is TGCGCCAGCAGCCAAGATGCGGCAGGGGATAACACCGGGGAGCTGTTTTTT.

The CDR3 DNA reads as TGTGCCAGCAGCGTAGAGTCTTCGGATACGCAGTATTTT. Residues: CASSVESSDTQYF. The chain couples TRBV9 to TRBJ2-3; D ambiguous. With 0 bases removed from V and 6 bases from J, the gap between germline ends came to 8 bases. The CDR3 is 13 amino acids. Germline-derived CDR1 and CDR2 are SGDLS and YYNGEE.

This clone came up a few times. The V call is TRBV15, the J call TRBJ1-5; D possibly corresponds to TRBD1 (5 bases). Trimming left V 0 bases short and J 7 bases short, with 16 bases between. Germline V lookup: CDR1 LNHNV, CDR2 YYDKDF (reference sequence). CDR3 size: 16 residues. CDR3 in amino acids: CATSRDSAGSRQPQHF. The DNA for the CDR3 is TGTGCCACCAGCAGAGATTCGGCAGGGAGTAGACAGCCCCAGCATTTT.

The V gene is TRBV6-6, the J gene TRBJ1-2; 8 bases are shared with TRBD1. In germline, CDR1 is MNHNY, CDR2 SVGAGI (reference sequence). The CDR3 contains 13 residues. V lost 7 bases and J lost 8; bases outside the gene matches: 9. The DNA for the CDR3 is TGTGCCAGCAACGACCAGGGGGCGCGGGGCTACACCTTC. Translating it yields CASNDQGARGYTF.

This clone was seen a handful of times. The chain is built from TRBV7-6 and TRBJ2-3; D unclear. The CDR3 runs to 18 residues. Between the trimmed V and J ends, which lost 5 bases and 0 bases, there was a span of 21 bases. Looked up from germline, CDR1 is SGHVS and CDR2 is FNYEAQ. DNA of the CDR3: TGTGCCAGCAGCGATACCCCGCCAGGCCCTTCTAGCACAGATACGCAGTATTTT. It encodes CASSDTPPGPSSTDTQYF. The full variable domain, completed using reference TRBV7-6 and TRBJ2-3, is GAGVSQSPRYKVTKRGQDVALRCDPISGHVSLYWYRQALGQGPEFLTYFNYEAQQDKSGLPNDRFSAERPEGSISTLTIQRTEQRDSAMYRCASSDTPPGPSSTDTQYFGPGTRLTVL.

This clone was seen just once. The chain couples TRBV7-2 to TRBJ1-2, with 7 bases lining up with TRBD1. Losses at the gene ends were 1 base for V and 4 bases for J; bases not matched to a gene: 0. Germline V gene lookup returns CDR1 SGHTA and CDR2 FQGNSA. The CDR3 runs 13 residues. The CDR3 loop reads CASSLEGAYGYTF. DNA for the CDR3: TGTGCCAGCAGCTTAGAGGGGGCCTATGGCTACACCTTC.